These T cell receptor beta chains were read from a single sample in a study of control samples from healthy donors and cancer patients. TCRdb's table, derived via immunoSEQ multiplex PCR, lists solely in-frame clones and lacks some. The table has approximately 180,000 clones, roughly 94% seen once; the top ten hold approximately 1.4%. The sequenced sample was blood. These receptors were obtained from a woman in her late teens or twenties in good health. CDR3s include the opening cysteine and the closing phenylalanine or tryptophan. The order of the fields is V gene, clone size, D gene, J gene, CDR3 protein, CDR3 DNA. The D gene is left open where the match is weak. Expanded clones are given a class, and other clones once, few, many or no size at all.

TRBV27	once	TRBD2	TRBJ2-3	CASSRAILAGGFTDTQYF	TGTGCCAGCAGCCGGGCGATCCTAGCGGGGGGATTCACAGATACGCAGTATTTT
TRBV28	-	TRBD2	TRBJ2-3	CASSLGSGRGPDTQYF	TGTGCCAGCAGTTTAGGTAGCGGGAGAGGACCAGATACGCAGTATTTT
TRBV4-2	once	-	TRBJ1-4	CASSQEFSLGGEKLFF	TGTGCCAGCAGCCAAGAATTTAGCCTAGGAGGTGAAAAACTGTTTTTT
TRBV6-4	-	-	TRBJ1-2	CASSDSSLRGYTF	TGTGCCAGCAGTGACTCATCTTTGAGGGGCTACACCTTC
TRBV7-2	-	-	TRBJ1-1	CASSLGQRGNTEAFF	TGTGCCAGCAGCTTAGGTCAGCGGGGGAACACTGAAGCTTTCTTT
TRBV18	once	-	TRBJ1-1	CASSLQRNTEAFF	TGTGCCAGCTCACTCCAGAGGAACACTGAAGCTTTCTTT
TRBV6-2/TRBV6-3	-	-	TRBJ2-7	CASSYDSALEQYF	TGTGCCAGCAGTTACGACTCAGCCCTGGAGCAGTACTTC
TRBV6-5	once	-	TRBJ1-5	CASSKNRDNQPQHF	TGTGCCAGCAGCAAGAACAGAGACAATCAGCCCCAGCATTTT
TRBV19	-	TRBD2	TRBJ2-7	CASSIELAVSYEQYF	TGTGCCAGTAGTATAGAACTAGCGGTATCCTACGAGCAGTACTTC
TRBV18	-	-	TRBJ1-1	CASSPDQPLVSTEAFF	TGTGCCAGCTCACCGGACCAACCCCTCGTGAGCACTGAAGCTTTCTTT
TRBV9	-	-	TRBJ2-3	CASSVDPGGDTDTQYF	TGTGCCAGCAGCGTAGATCCTGGCGGGGACACAGATACGCAGTATTTT
TRBV19	-	-	TRBJ2-2	CASSVGPATWELFF	TGTGCCAGTAGTGTGGGACCTGCGACGTGGGAGCTGTTTTTT
TRBV18	-	-	TRBJ1-1	CASSPPTGMNTEAFF	TGTGCCAGCTCACCACCGACAGGAATGAACACTGAAGCTTTCTTT
TRBV7-2	-	TRBD2	TRBJ2-1	CASSFGSGSGSYNEQFF	TGTGCCAGCAGCTTTGGTAGCGGGAGTGGATCCTACAATGAGCAGTTCTTC
TRBV19	-	-	TRBJ1-3	CASSTPGKPSGNTIYF	TGTGCCAGCAGCACTCCAGGAAAACCCTCTGGAAACACCATATATTTT
TRBV28	-	-	TRBJ1-2	CASSPRAWEGYTF	TGTGCCAGCAGTCCCCGGGCTTGGGAGGGATACACCTTC
TRBV6-6	once	TRBD2	TRBJ2-5	CASSFPREGQYF	TGTGCCAGCAGTTTTCCCCGGGAGGGGCAGTACTTC
TRBV28	-	TRBD1	TRBJ1-3	CASSSHRGPSGNTIYF	TGTGCCAGCAGTTCCCACAGGGGACCCTCTGGAAACACCATATATTTT
TRBV6-2/TRBV6-3	-	-	TRBJ1-1	CASSYARTMNTEAFF	TGTGCCAGCAGTTACGCTCGGACTATGAACACTGAAGCTTTCTTT
TRBV11-3	-	-	TRBJ2-2	CATRQAGELFF	TGTGCCACACGACAGGCCGGGGAGCTGTTTTTT
TRBV29-1	-	-	TRBJ2-1	CSVGHSGDEQFF	TGCAGCGTTGGGCATTCGGGGGATGAGCAGTTCTTC
TRBV24-1	-	-	TRBJ2-1	CATSVAGDPTYNEQFF	TGTGCCACCAGTGTGGCAGGGGACCCTACTTACAATGAGCAGTTCTTC
TRBV5-1	-	TRBD2	TRBJ2-1	CASSLAGGTSGSGWQFF	TGCGCCAGCAGCTTGGCCGGGGGGACTAGCGGGAGTGGGTGGCAGTTCTTC
TRBV6-5	-	-	TRBJ1-6	CASRPPGSYNSPLHF	TGTGCCAGCAGGCCCCCGGGCTCCTATAATTCACCCCTCCACTTT
TRBV6-5	few	-	TRBJ1-5	CASAYVSNQPQHF	TGTGCCAGCGCGTATGTGAGCAATCAGCCCCAGCATTTT
TRBV7-2	-	-	TRBJ2-1	CASSLEGAIDEQFF	TGTGCCAGCAGCTTAGAGGGAGCCATCGATGAGCAGTTCTTC
TRBV21-1	-	-	TRBJ1-2	CASSKGGPSDNYGYTF	TGTGCCAGCAGCAAAGGTGGGCCATCCGATAACTATGGCTACACCTTC
TRBV5-1	once	-	TRBJ2-3	CASSAPAAGWTDTQYF	TGCGCCAGCAGTGCGCCCGCCGCGGGCTGGACAGATACGCAGTATTTT
TRBV6-2/TRBV6-3	-	-	TRBJ2-7	CASSYGAPGDLYEQYF	TGTGCCAGCAGTTATGGGGCCCCAGGGGATCTCTACGAGCAGTACTTC
TRBV19	-	-	TRBJ1-4	CASGPLRQGREKLFF	TGTGCCAGTGGCCCTCTGAGGCAGGGTCGAGAAAAACTGTTTTTT
TRBV2	-	-	TRBJ1-1	CASRSGFGNTEAFF	TGTGCCAGCAGATCAGGGTTTGGGAACACTGAAGCTTTCTTT
TRBV14	-	TRBD2	TRBJ2-1	CASSALAGGYNEQFF	TGTGCCAGCAGCGCCCTAGCGGGAGGGTACAATGAGCAGTTCTTC
TRBV5-6	-	-	TRBJ1-1	CASSLFNRFGMNTEAFF	TGTGCCAGCAGCTTGTTCAACAGGTTTGGTATGAACACTGAAGCTTTCTTT
TRBV5-6	-	-	TRBJ1-1	CASSLGKHEAFF	TGTGCCAGCAGCTTAGGGAAGCATGAAGCTTTCTTT
TRBV3-1/TRBV3-2	few	TRBD1	TRBJ2-7	CASSPVDRGTYEQYF	TGTGCCAGCAGCCCCGTTGACAGGGGAACCTACGAGCAGTACTTC
TRBV5-5	-	-	TRBJ1-5	CASSLHSNQPQHF	TGTGCCAGCAGCTTGCATAGCAATCAGCCCCAGCATTTT
TRBV6-1	-	-	TRBJ1-2	CASSEARRPSDGYTF	TGTGCCAGCAGTGAAGCTAGACGGCCATCCGATGGCTACACCTTC
TRBV27	-	-	TRBJ2-7	CASSLSATYEQYF	TGTGCCAGCAGTTTAAGTGCGACTTACGAGCAGTACTTC
TRBV7-8	-	TRBD1	TRBJ1-5	CASSLDSFNRGNHQPQHF	TGTGCCAGCAGCTTAGATAGTTTCAACAGGGGGAATCATCAGCCCCAGCATTTT
TRBV12-3/TRBV12-4	-	TRBD1	TRBJ1-5	CASSTGVGQPQHF	TGTGCCAGCAGTACAGGGGTAGGTCAGCCCCAGCATTTT
TRBV13	-	-	TRBJ1-3	CASSLSQGRGNTIYF	TGTGCCAGCAGCTTAAGCCAGGGACGCGGAAACACCATATATTTT
TRBV19	-	TRBD2	TRBJ2-3	CASSMSNRLRKEGGSLDTQYF	TGTGCCAGTAGTATGTCGAACCGACTACGAAAGGAGGGAGGGTCCTTAGATACGCAGTATTTT
TRBV28	-	-	TRBJ2-3	CASSSRGGGSTDTQYF	TGTGCCAGCAGTTCGCGCGGGGGCGGGAGCACAGATACGCAGTATTTT
TRBV10-3	-	TRBD2	TRBJ2-3	CAIGRGADTQYF	TGTGCCATCGGGAGGGGCGCAGATACGCAGTATTTT
TRBV19	-	-	TRBJ1-5	CASSVSGAGGQPQHF	TGTGCCAGTAGTGTTTCAGGGGCGGGAGGTCAGCCCCAGCATTTT